Presented here are 10 T cell receptor gamma chains from one specimen sequenced in a study of intestinal T cells in coeliac disease. For each case, the template was genomic DNA from ten approximately 5-µm formalin-fixed paraffin-embedded scrolls. Using roughly 200 ng of biopsy DNA, TRG was amplified with LymphoTrack primers. TCRdb fed the multiplex PCR reads into CATT to redo clone calling. The sample has about 800 gamma-chain clones, about 42% seen once; the top ten hold around a sixth. Sequences were obtained from a duodenal biopsy. The receptors were gathered from a human donor with celiac disease.

This clone is deemed large. The chain is built from TRGV8 and TRGJP2. The CDR3 is 12 amino acids. The junction had 4 bases not matched to a gene; V was cut back by 2 bases and J by 10 bases. Germline values: CDR1 VENAVY, CDR2 YDSYNSRV. The CDR3 DNA reads TGTGCCACCTGGGATACTGGTTGGATCAAGACGTTT. Protein product: CATWDTGWIKTF.

This clone is large. This specimen includes other DNA sequences encoding the same CDR3. The chain uses TRGV2 and TRGJ1 or TRGJ2. V shed 0 bases and J 4 bases; nucleotides not matched to a gene: 3. Germline V gene lookup returns CDR1 EGSNGY and CDR2 YDSYNSKV. CDR3 length: 13 amino acids. The CDR3 sequence is CATWDGPYYKKLF. As DNA, the CDR3 is TGTGCCACCTGGGACGGGCCGTATTATAAGAAACTCTTT.

This clone is large within its sample. This chain uses TRGV9 with TRGJ1 or TRGJ2. This CDR3 region has 11 residues. CDR1 is GITISATS and CDR2 is ISYDGTV in the germline V gene (reference sequence). V was pared by 1 base and J by 8 bases, with 2 bases of the junction left unmatched. The CDR3 DNA sequence: TGTGCCTTGTGGGAGGTAAATAAGAAACTCTTT. Its protein product is CALWEVNKKLF.

The chain uses TRGV3 and TRGJP2. Germline V lookup: CDR1 VTNTFY, CDR2 YDVSTARD (reference sequence). This CDR3 is built from 16 residues. With V trimmed by 3 bases and J by 4 bases, 11 bases remained unmatched. Written as DNA, the CDR3 is TGTGCCACCTGGGACGCCGGCCGGCATAGTGATTGGATCAAGACGTTT. As protein: CATWDAGRHSDWIKTF.

In its sample, this clone was seen a few times. The V gene is TRGV2, the J gene TRGJP2. The CDR3 loop spans 14 amino acids. V shed 0 bases and J 5 bases; nucleotides not matched to a gene: 3. In germline, CDR1 is EGSNGY, CDR2 YDSYNSKV. CDR3 protein: CATWDGQSDWIKTF. CDR3 nucleotides: TGTGCCACCTGGGACGGGCAGAGTGATTGGATCAAGACGTTT.

The chain joins TRGV2 to TRGJ1 or TRGJ2. The V and J ends lost 4 bases and 9 bases, in that order; junction bases with no gene match: 18. This CDR3 contains 15 residues. Germline CDR1 EGSNGY, CDR2 YDSYNSKV. CDR3 nucleotides: TGTGCCACCTGGGAGGGCCCGGGGTTCCGTATTAAGAAACTCTTT. Its protein is CATWEGPGFRIKKLF.

This clone was recorded a few times. The rearrangement joins TRGV4 to TRGJ1 or TRGJ2. Trimming removed 6 bases from V and 7 bases from J; junction bases left unmatched: 6. Germline V gene lookup returns CDR1 EGSTGY and CDR2 YDSYTSSV. The CDR3 runs to 11 residues. The CDR3 sequence: CATWFRYKKLF. Here the CDR3 DNA reads TGTGCCACCTGGTTTCGGTATAAGAAACTCTTT.

Only a few counts were recorded for this clone. V gene TRGV2 combines with J gene TRGJ1 or TRGJ2. V lost 0 bases and J lost 1; bases outside the gene matches: 0. Germline CDR1 and CDR2: EGSNGY and YDSYNSKV. This CDR3 region has 13 residues. The CDR3 protein is CATWDGNYYKKLF. The CDR3 DNA follows: TGTGCCACCTGGGACGGGAATTATTATAAGAAACTCTTT.

This clone was observed once. This chain connects TRGV9 to TRGJ1 or TRGJ2. From germline, CDR1 is GITISATS and CDR2 ISYDGTV (reference sequence). CDR3 length: 12 amino acids. J gave up 7 bases and V 9 bases, and 12 bases lay outside the gene matches. DNA for the CDR3: TGTGCCTTGCAGGGGTATTGGTATAAGAAACTCTTT. It specifies CALQGYWYKKLF.

The CDR3 loop is CATWIERIYYKKLF. The CDR3 DNA follows: TGTGCCACCTGGATAGAGAGGATTTATTATAAGAAACTCTTT. The chain combines TRGV8 with TRGJ1 or TRGJ2. Unmatched junction bases numbered 11, after V lost 6 bases and J lost 3 bases. From germline, CDR1 is VENAVY and CDR2 YDSYNSRV. CDR3 length: 14 amino acids.